This T cell receptor beta chain is from a study of read filtering for tumor transcriptome and immune sequencing. Overall study findings and caveats: The CD138-negative fraction was mixed bone marrow immune cells, not pure T cells.

The library was built from around 400 ng RNA with molecular barcoded adaptors for alpha/delta and beta/gamma chains. TCRdb re-derived calls from the reads in MiXCR, one entry per CDR3 protein. This sample has over 90,000 distinct CDR3 sequences, with around a fifth found just once. This clonotype has ten or more counts. What it recognizes is unknown. This CDR3 has 17 residues. CDR1 KGHDR and CDR2 SFDVKD come from the germline V gene. Trimming removed 3 bases at V and 0 bases at J, with 11 bases between. Specimen: a population of CD138-negative cells sorted from bone marrow. The J gene is TRBJ2-6, the V gene TRBV24-1; D call uncertain. The sequence derives from a donor aged 40 or over with multiple myeloma. CDR3 sequence reads: CATSDRGSSSGANVLTF. In DNA, the CDR3 is TGTGCCACCAGTGATAGAGGCAGTAGCTCTGGGGCCAACGTCCTGACTTTC.